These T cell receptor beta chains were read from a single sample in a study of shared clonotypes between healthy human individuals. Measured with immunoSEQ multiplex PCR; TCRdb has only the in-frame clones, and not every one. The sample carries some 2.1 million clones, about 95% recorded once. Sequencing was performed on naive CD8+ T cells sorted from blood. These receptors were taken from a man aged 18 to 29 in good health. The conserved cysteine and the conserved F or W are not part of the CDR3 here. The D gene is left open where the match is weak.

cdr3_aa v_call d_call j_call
ASSLRGFAVSPLH TRBV5-5 - TRBJ1-6
ASSQETSDSYEQY TRBV4-2 TRBD2 TRBJ2-7
ASSFGTGRVNEQF TRBV13 - TRBJ2-1
ASGQADRGADTQY TRBV7-9 TRBD1 TRBJ2-3
ASSLEAGGHNEQF TRBV5-1 TRBD1 TRBJ2-1
ASSSRLGHTYNEQF TRBV27 - TRBJ2-1
ASSGEGGFGTDTQY TRBV5-4 - TRBJ2-3
ASSPGTGYNQPQH TRBV19 TRBD1 TRBJ1-5
ASRRTGQGEKGYT TRBV6-5 TRBD1 TRBJ1-2
SVEGNTDTQY TRBV29-1 - TRBJ2-3
AISESGSQPQH TRBV10-3 - TRBJ1-5
ASSWGLYNEQF TRBV7-2 TRBD2 TRBJ2-1
AISDFGGYNEQF TRBV10-3 - TRBJ2-1
ASSLGAGNTDTQY TRBV7-2 TRBD2 TRBJ2-3
ASSPSVRLTEAF TRBV18 - TRBJ1-1
ASSLATSGSTDTQY TRBV27 - TRBJ2-3
ASSPGLPGGEQF TRBV27 - TRBJ2-1
ASSSATFSSGNTIY TRBV5-6 - TRBJ1-3
ASRTSGKNEQF TRBV11-2 TRBD2 TRBJ2-1
ASSLSTGYYGYT TRBV27 - TRBJ1-2
ASSQELNTEAF TRBV4-2 - TRBJ1-1
ASAVATNTEAF TRBV7-9 - TRBJ1-1